A single sample gave rise to the 18 T cell receptor beta chains below, sequenced in a study of OX40 agonist ivuxolimab in advanced cancers. Clones were read by immunoSEQ multiplex PCR, and TCRdb kept only the in-frame ones, dropping some. The sample lists about 92,000 clones; roughly 90% were seen once. This specimen was CD4+ or CD8+ T cells sorted from blood, taken in a trial of the OX40 agonist ivuxolimab. These receptors were obtained from an adult with an advanced solid tumor such as melanoma, head and neck, liver or kidney cancer.

The chain uses TRBV7-8 and TRBJ2-1, with TRBD1 matching 7 bases. V lost 4 bases, J lost 8 bases, and 8 bases stayed unmatched. Germline assignment: CDR1 SGHVS and CDR2 FQNEAQ. The CDR3 loop spans 14 amino acids. The CDR3 bases are TGTGCCAGCAGCTCGACAGGGCGATGGGATGAGCAGTTCTTC. This sequence encodes CASSSTGRWDEQFF.

The CDR3 region is CASSLEGSTEAFF. The CDR3 DNA follows: TGTGCCAGCAGCTTAGAAGGGAGCACTGAAGCTTTCTTT. The V gene is TRBV7-9, the J gene TRBJ1-1; D not certain. Germline values: CDR1 SEHNR, CDR2 FQNEAQ (reference sequence). CDR3 length equals 13 residues. V lost 1 base, J lost 4 bases, and 7 bases lay in between. Variable domain in full (rest from reference TRBV7-9 and TRBJ1-1): DTGVSQNPRHKITKRGQNVTFRCDPISEHNRLYWYRQTLGQGPEFLTYFQNEAQLEKSRLLSDRFSAERPKGSFSTLEIQRTEQGDSAMYLCASSLEGSTEAFFGQGTRLTVV.

The chain links TRBV19 to TRBJ1-1, with D tentatively TRBD1 (6 bases). This CDR3 comprises 14 residues. V lost 6 bases to trimming and J lost 0 bases, with 11 bases between them. The V gene's germline CDR1 is LNHDA and CDR2 SQIVND (reference sequence). The CDR3 sequence is CASSGQTMNTEAFF. CDR3 nucleotide sequence: TGTGCCAGTAGCGGACAGACTATGAACACTGAAGCTTTCTTT.

The V gene is TRBV28, the J gene TRBJ1-4; 7 nucleotides align to TRBD1. Germline trimming cut 6 bases from V and 7 bases from J; bases unmatched to any gene: 8. The CDR3 has 14 residues. The V gene's germline CDR1 is MDHEN and CDR2 SYDVKM. The CDR3 DNA is TGTGCCAGCAGCCAAGACAGGGTGGCTGAAAAACTGTTTTTT. Its protein product is CASSQDRVAEKLFF.

The J gene is TRBJ2-2, the V gene TRBV19, with D unclear. CDR1 LNHDA and CDR2 SQIVND come from the germline V gene (reference sequence). CDR3 length: 13 residues. V gave up 10 bases and J gave up 2 bases, with 11 bases separating them. CDR3 bases: TGTGCCATCGGAAGCCTTAACACCGGGGAGCTGTTTTTT. This sequence encodes CAIGSLNTGELFF.

This rearrangement joins TRBV9 to TRBJ1-1; unclear D gene. The length of the CDR3 is 14 residues. The germline CDR1 and CDR2 sequences are SGDLS and YYNGEE. V was trimmed by 0 bases and J by 0 bases, leaving 6 bases between them. The CDR3 coding sequence is TGTGCCAGCAGCGTAGGACGGATGAACACTGAAGCTTTCTTT. Translation gives CASSVGRMNTEAFF.

V gene TRBV9 combines with J gene TRBJ1-1, with D tentatively TRBD1 (6 bases). The germline gives CDR1 SGDLS, CDR2 YYNGEE. This CDR3 has 15 residues. The germline V and J ends were trimmed by 1 base and 0 bases, with 10 bases remaining between them. CDR3 in amino acids: CASSVRAGVNTEAFF. The CDR3 DNA sequence: TGTGCCAGCAGCGTACGCGCAGGGGTGAACACTGAAGCTTTCTTT.

The V gene is TRBV5-4, the J gene TRBJ2-2; D gene ambiguous. CDR3 length equals 14 residues. Germline lookup yields CDR1 SGHNT and CDR2 YYREEE (reference sequence). V lost 0 bases to trimming and J lost 4 bases, with 7 bases between them. DNA of the CDR3: TGTGCCAGCAGCTTGGCCTCGGGCACCGGGGAGCTGTTTTTT. It encodes CASSLASGTGELFF.

V usage is TRBV19 and J usage is TRBJ2-5; D may match TRBD1 or TRBD2 (5 bases each). Between the trimmed V and J ends, which lost 4 bases and 1 base, there was a span of 7 bases. CDR1 is LNHDA and CDR2 is SQIVND in the germline V gene (reference sequence). The CDR3 sequence is 13 residues long. CDR3 bases: TGTGCCAGTAGTAGGGGGAGCCAAGAGACCCAGTACTTC. Translated: CASSRGSQETQYF.

CDR3: CASSFGARDEQFF. In nucleotides, the CDR3 is TGTGCCAGCAGCTTCGGGGCCAGGGATGAGCAGTTCTTC. The V gene is TRBV5-6, the J gene TRBJ2-1; the D gene could be TRBD1 or TRBD2 (5 bases each). V lost 2 bases and J 8 bases, leaving 11 bases between the germline ends. Germline CDR1 is SGHDT and CDR2 is YYEEEE. The CDR3 runs to 13 residues.

This clone has only one observation. The chain carries TRBV28 and TRBJ2-5; 9 positions match TRBD1. The CDR3 is 15 amino acids. The J segment lost 5 bases and the V segment lost 1 base, leaving 5 bases of the junction unmatched. Germline CDR1 is MDHEN and CDR2 is SYDVKM. The CDR3 reads CASSLLGTGLETQYF. The CDR3 DNA reads as TGTGCCAGCAGTTTATTGGGGACAGGGCTGGAGACCCAGTACTTC.

The chain is built from TRBV27 and TRBJ2-2; D is uncertain. The CDR3 spans 15 residues. Germline V gene data show CDR1 as MNHEY and CDR2 as SMNVEV (reference sequence). With 3 bases removed from V and 5 bases from J, the gap between germline ends came to 13 bases. CDR3 sequence reads: CASSFRLGRTGELFF. The CDR3, as DNA: TGTGCCAGCAGTTTCCGGCTAGGTCGGACCGGGGAGCTGTTTTTT.

This chain links TRBV7-2 with TRBJ2-2; 7 nucleotides agree with TRBD1. This CDR3 has 16 amino acids. Germline CDR1 reads SGHTA; CDR2 reads FQGNSA. With 5 bases clipped from V and 6 bases from J, the junction kept 12 bases outside the gene matches. The CDR3 nucleotides are TGTGCCAGCAGCCTCGACAGGGCCCGGCAATCCGGGGAGCTGTTTTTT. The encoded protein is CASSLDRARQSGELFF.

This chain uses TRBV5-1 with TRBJ1-5; 7 nucleotides align to TRBD1. Trimming cost V 0 bases and J 6 bases; bases outside gene matches: 6. Germline V gives CDR1 SGHRS, CDR2 YFSETQ. CDR3 length: 15 amino acids. In DNA, the CDR3 is TGCGCCAGCAGCTTGGAGGGGGCCGGGGGTCAGCCCCAGCATTTT. Amino acid sequence: CASSLEGAGGQPQHF.

The chain uses TRBV6-5 and TRBJ1-1; 7 nucleotides line up with TRBD1. Germline V CDR1 and CDR2: MNHEY, SVGAGI. The length of the CDR3 is 16 residues. V shed 4 bases and J 6 bases; nucleotides not matched to a gene: 14. The CDR3 nucleotides read TGTGCCAGCAGTTCGCCGGGACAGCGAACAGGAGCTGAAGCTTTCTTT. This codes for CASSSPGQRTGAEAFF.

This rearrangement joins TRBV13 to TRBJ2-7, with unresolved D. Per the germline V gene, CDR1 is PRHDT and CDR2 is FYEKMQ (reference sequence). Trimming shortened V by 1 base and J by 6 bases, and 7 bases separated the two germline ends. CDR3 length equals 12 residues. The CDR3 reads CASSLVPGEQYF. In DNA, the CDR3 is TGTGCCAGCAGCTTAGTCCCGGGCGAGCAGTACTTC.

The J gene is TRBJ1-5, the V gene TRBV4-2; maybe TRBD1 (6 bases). The length of the CDR3 is 16 residues. With 0 bases removed from V and 6 bases from J, the gap between germline ends came to 15 bases. Germline CDR1 reads LGHNA; CDR2 reads YNFKEQ. The CDR3 reads CASSQEIQGVGQPQHF. The DNA for the CDR3 is TGTGCCAGCAGCCAAGAAATACAGGGAGTCGGTCAGCCCCAGCATTTT.

This chain connects TRBV19 to TRBJ1-5; no clear D gene. Between the trimmed V and J ends, which lost 5 bases and 9 bases, there was a span of 20 bases. CDR3 length equals 15 residues. Germline V gene sequence: CDR1 LNHDA, CDR2 SQIVND (reference sequence). The CDR3 DNA is TGTGCCAGTAGTGGGGAACAAGTCGTACGGGTGCCCCAGCATTTT. This sequence encodes CASSGEQVVRVPQHF.